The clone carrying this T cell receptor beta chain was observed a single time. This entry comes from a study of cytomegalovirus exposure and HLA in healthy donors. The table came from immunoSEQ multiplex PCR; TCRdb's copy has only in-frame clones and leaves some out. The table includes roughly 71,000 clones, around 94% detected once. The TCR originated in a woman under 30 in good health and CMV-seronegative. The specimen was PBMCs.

DNA of the CDR3: TGTGCCAGTAGTATTTGGGGCGATGAAAAACTGTTTTTT. It yields the protein CASSIWGDEKLFF. The chain is built from TRBV19 and TRBJ1-4; a possible D gene is TRBD1 (5 bases). The germline V and J ends were trimmed by 3 bases and 6 bases, with 8 bases remaining between them. The CDR3 covers 13 residues. Germline values: CDR1 LNHDA, CDR2 SQIVND (reference sequence).